The 5 T cell receptor beta chains reported below all come from one sample, sequenced in a study of blood T cell repertoires in COVID-19. Clones were read by immunoSEQ multiplex PCR, and TCRdb kept only the in-frame ones, dropping some. The sample yields about 120,000 clones, roughly three quarters seen once. Material for sequencing was peripheral blood. The receptors come from a human donor in a cohort sampled during active COVID-19.

The genes are TRBV18 and TRBJ1-1, with D possibly TRBD1 on 5 matching bases. V lost 6 bases and J lost 2, with 19 bases in between. CDR3 length: 16 residues. Per the germline V gene, CDR1 is KGHSH and CDR2 is LQKENI. The CDR3 nucleotides are TGTGCCAGCTCGCTCCTACGTGGGGGGGGAAACACTGAAGCTTTCTTT. Translation: CASSLLRGGGNTEAFF.

This clone was found a few times. J is TRBJ1-2 and V is TRBV24-1; 7 nucleotides match TRBD1. Germline lookup yields CDR1 KGHDR and CDR2 SFDVKD. The junction had 2 bases not matched to a gene; V was cut back by 2 bases and J by 6 bases. The CDR3 is made up of 13 amino acids. Written as DNA, the CDR3 is TGTGCCACCAGTGATTCGGACAGGAATGGCTACACCTTC. It codes for CATSDSDRNGYTF.

The chain joins TRBV5-6 to TRBJ2-2, with 9 bases that match TRBD1. V dropped 4 bases and J dropped 4; count of bases not matched to a gene: 5. The CDR3 has 15 amino acids. The germline gives CDR1 SGHDT, CDR2 YYEEEE. CDR3 sequence (DNA): TGTGCCAGCAGCCTCGGGACAGGGAGCACCGGGGAGCTGTTTTTT. Protein sequence: CASSLGTGSTGELFF. Looking up the rest from reference TRBV5-6 and TRBJ2-2 gives the full variable domain: DAGVTQSPTHLIKTRGQQVTLRCSPKSGHDTVSWYQQALGQGPQFIFQYYEEEERQRGNFPDRFSGHQFPNYSSELNVNALLLGDSALYLCASSLGTGSTGELFFGEGSRLTVL.

The V and J genes are TRBV27 and TRBJ2-1; 9 nucleotides line up with TRBD2. The CDR3 totals 18 residues. The germline V gene has CDR1 MNHEY and CDR2 SMNVEV (reference sequence). V shed 6 bases, J shed 4 bases, and the junction held 16 bases outside the gene matches. The CDR3 DNA reads as TGTGCCAGCAGCCCCTTATTGACTAGCGGAGGACCTTACAATGAGCAGTTCTTC. Amino acids: CASSPLLTSGGPYNEQFF.

This clone has just a few counts. The V gene is TRBV7-2, the J gene TRBJ2-1, with no clear D. Germline CDR1 is SGHTA and CDR2 is FQGNSA. The CDR3 runs to 12 residues. V was shortened by 5 bases and J by 4 bases, with 6 bases between the two germline ends. CDR3 sequence: CASSPGYNEQFF. The DNA for the CDR3 is TGTGCCAGCAGCCCAGGATACAATGAGCAGTTCTTC.